This T cell receptor (beta chain) was identified in a study of cytomegalovirus exposure and HLA in healthy donors. Both 60 Vbeta primers and 13 Jbeta primers went into the PCR. Libraries were prepared by immunoSEQ multiplex PCR; TCRdb keeps only in-frame clonotypes and omits some of them. The table records about 120,000 clones, roughly 76% of them present only once. A single count supports this clone. The CDR3 consists of 15 residues. CDR1 and CDR2 (germline): SEHNR, FQNEAQ (reference sequence). The chain couples TRBV7-9 to TRBJ2-5, with 9 nucleotides matching TRBD1. The J call may be incorrect, as the DNA end agrees better with TRBJ2-7. Specimen: PBMCs. The TCR was taken from a man between 50 and 59 years old in good health and CMV-seropositive. The CDR3 sequence is CASSPIGTGSYEQYF. In DNA, the CDR3 is TGTGCCAGCAGCCCGATAGGGACAGGGTCCTACGAGCAGTACTTC.